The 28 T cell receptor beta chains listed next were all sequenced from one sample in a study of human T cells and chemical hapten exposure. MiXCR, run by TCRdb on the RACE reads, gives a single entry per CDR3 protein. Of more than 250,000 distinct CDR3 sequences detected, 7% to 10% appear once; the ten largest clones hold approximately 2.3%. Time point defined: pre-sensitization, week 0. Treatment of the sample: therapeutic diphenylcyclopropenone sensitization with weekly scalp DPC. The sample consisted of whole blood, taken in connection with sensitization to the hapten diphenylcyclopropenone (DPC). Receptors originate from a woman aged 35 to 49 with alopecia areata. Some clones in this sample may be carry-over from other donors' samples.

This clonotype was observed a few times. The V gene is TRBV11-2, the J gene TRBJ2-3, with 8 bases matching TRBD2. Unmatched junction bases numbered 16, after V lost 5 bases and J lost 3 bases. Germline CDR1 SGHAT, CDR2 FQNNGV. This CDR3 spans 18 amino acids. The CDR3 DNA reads TGTGCCAGCAGCCAAACCCCTCCCGGTAGCGGGGATACAGATACGCAGTATTTT. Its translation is CASSQTPPGSGDTDTQYF.

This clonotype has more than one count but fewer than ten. CDR3 amino acids: CASSFNAGGNTEAFF. CDR3 in DNA: TGTGCCAGCAGTTTTAACGCAGGGGGGAACACTGAAGCTTTCTTT. The chain carries TRBV12-3 or TRBV12-4 and TRBJ1-1, with TRBD1 identical over 7 bases. The CDR3 length is 15 residues. V gave up 3 bases and J gave up 1 base; unmatched junction bases: 5.

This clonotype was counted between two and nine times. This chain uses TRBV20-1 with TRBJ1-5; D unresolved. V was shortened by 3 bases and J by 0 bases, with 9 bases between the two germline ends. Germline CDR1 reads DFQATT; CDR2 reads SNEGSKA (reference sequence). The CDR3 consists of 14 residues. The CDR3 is CSASPVGSNQPQHF. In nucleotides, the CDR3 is TGCAGTGCTAGTCCGGTCGGTAGCAATCAGCCCCAGCATTTT.

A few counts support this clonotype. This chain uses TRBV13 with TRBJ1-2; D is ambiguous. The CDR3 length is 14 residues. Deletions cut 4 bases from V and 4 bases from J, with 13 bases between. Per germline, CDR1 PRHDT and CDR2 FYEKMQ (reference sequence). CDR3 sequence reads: CASSSFSASYGYTF. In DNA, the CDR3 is TGTGCCAGCAGCTCCTTCAGCGCCTCCTATGGCTACACCTTC.

The CDR3 is CASSARESEQYF. DNA of the CDR3: TGTGCCAGCAGTGCCAGGGAGTCCGAGCAGTACTTC. This rearrangement joins TRBV12-3 or TRBV12-4 to TRBJ2-7; either TRBD1 or TRBD2 may fit D (5 bases each). The ends were cut back, 5 bases at V and 6 bases at J, with 11 bases in the middle. The CDR3 length is 12 residues.

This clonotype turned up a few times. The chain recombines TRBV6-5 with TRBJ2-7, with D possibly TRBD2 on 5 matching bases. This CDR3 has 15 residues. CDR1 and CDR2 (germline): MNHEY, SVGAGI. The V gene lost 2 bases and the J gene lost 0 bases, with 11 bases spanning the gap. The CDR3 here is CASSYKSGNSYEQYF. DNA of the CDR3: TGTGCCAGCAGTTACAAGTCGGGGAACTCCTACGAGCAGTACTTC.

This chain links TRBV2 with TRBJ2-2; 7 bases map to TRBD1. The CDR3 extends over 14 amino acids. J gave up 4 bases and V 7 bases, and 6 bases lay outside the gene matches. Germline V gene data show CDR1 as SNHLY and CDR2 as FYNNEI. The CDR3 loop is CASIRQGSTGELFF. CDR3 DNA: TGTGCCAGCATTCGACAGGGATCCACCGGGGAGCTGTTTTTT.

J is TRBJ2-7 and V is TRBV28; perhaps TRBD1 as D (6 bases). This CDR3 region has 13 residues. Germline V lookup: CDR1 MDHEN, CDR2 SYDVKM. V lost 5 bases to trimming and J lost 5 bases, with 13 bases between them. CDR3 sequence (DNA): TGTGCCAGCAGTCCTGGACAGTCCCACGAGCAGTACTTC. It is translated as CASSPGQSHEQYF.

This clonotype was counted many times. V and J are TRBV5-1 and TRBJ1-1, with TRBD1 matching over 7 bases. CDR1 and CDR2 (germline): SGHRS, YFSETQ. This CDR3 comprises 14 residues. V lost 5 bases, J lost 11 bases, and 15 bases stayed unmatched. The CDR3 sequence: CASRLGTEGLLAFF. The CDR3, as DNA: TGCGCCAGCAGGCTTGGGACAGAGGGCCTGCTGGCTTTCTTT.

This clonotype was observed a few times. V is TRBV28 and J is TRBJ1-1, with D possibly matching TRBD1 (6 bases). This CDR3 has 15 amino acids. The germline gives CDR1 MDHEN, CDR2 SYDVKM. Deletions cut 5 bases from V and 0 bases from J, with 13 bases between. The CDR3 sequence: CASSPEGHLNTEAFF. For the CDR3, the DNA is TGTGCCAGCAGTCCTGAGGGACACCTGAACACTGAAGCTTTCTTT.

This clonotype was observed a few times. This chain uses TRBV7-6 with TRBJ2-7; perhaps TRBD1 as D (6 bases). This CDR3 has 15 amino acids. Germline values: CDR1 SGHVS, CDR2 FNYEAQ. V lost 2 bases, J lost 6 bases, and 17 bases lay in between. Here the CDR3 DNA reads TGTGCCAGCAGCTTATCAGTGACAGGTACGGCCGAGCAGTACTTC. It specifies CASSLSVTGTAEQYF.

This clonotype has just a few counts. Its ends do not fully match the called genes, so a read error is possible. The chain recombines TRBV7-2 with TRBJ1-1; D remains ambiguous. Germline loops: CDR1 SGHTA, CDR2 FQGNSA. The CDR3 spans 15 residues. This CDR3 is CASSLAYLEGTEALF. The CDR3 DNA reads TGTGCCAGCAGCTTAGCATATCTAGAGGGCACTGAAGCTCTCTTT.

The CDR3 DNA reads TGTGCCAGCAGGAGCGGAAACACAGATACGCAGTATTTT. This codes for CASRSGNTDTQYF. The rearrangement links TRBV6-5 to TRBJ2-3, with D tentatively TRBD2 (5 bases). Germline loops: CDR1 MNHEY, CDR2 SVGAGI. V was trimmed by 6 bases and J by 2 bases, leaving 9 bases between them. CDR3 length: 13 amino acids.

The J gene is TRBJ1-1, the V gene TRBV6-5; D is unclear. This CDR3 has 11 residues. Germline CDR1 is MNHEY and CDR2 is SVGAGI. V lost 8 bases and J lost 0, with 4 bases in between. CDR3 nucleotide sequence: TGTGCCAGCTTCATGAACACTGAAGCTTTCTTT. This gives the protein CASFMNTEAFF.

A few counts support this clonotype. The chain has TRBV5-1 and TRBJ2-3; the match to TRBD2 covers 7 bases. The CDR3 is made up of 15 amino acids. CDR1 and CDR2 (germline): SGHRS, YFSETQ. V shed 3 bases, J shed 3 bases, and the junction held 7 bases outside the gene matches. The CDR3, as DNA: TGCGCCAGCAGCTCTTCTGGGCGGGAGACAGATACGCAGTATTTT. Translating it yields CASSSSGRETDTQYF.

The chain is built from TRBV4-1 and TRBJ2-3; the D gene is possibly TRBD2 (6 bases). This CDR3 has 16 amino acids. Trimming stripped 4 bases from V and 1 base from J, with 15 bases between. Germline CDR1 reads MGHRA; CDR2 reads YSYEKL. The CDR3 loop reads CASSPRGSGGTDTQYF. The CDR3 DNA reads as TGCGCCAGCAGCCCAAGAGGGTCGGGAGGCACAGATACGCAGTATTTT.

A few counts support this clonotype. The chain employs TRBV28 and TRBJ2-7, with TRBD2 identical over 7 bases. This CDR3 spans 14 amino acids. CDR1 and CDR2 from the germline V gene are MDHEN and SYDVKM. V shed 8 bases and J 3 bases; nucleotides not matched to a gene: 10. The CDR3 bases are TGTGCCAGCGGCCCCGGGACTATCATCTACGAGCAGTACTTC. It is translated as CASGPGTIIYEQYF. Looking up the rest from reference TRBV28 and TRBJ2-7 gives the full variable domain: DVKVTQSSRYLVKRTGEKVFLECVQDMDHENMFWYRQDPGLGLRLIYFSYDVKMKEKGDIPEGYSVSREKKERFSLILESASTNQTSMYLCASGPGTIIYEQYFGPGTRLTVT.

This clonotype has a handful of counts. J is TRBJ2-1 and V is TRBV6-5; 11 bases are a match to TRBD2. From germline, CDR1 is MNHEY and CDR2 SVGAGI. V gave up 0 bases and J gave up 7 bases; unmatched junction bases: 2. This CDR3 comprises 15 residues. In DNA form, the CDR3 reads TGTGCCAGCAGTTACTCGACTAGCGGGGAGAATGAGCAGTTCTTC. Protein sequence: CASSYSTSGENEQFF.

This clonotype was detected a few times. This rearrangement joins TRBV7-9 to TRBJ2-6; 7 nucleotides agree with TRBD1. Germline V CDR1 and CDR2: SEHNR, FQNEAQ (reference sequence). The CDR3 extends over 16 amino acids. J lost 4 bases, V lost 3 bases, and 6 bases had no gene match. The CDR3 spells CASSLTTGHGANVLTF. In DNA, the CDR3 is TGTGCCAGCAGCTTGACGACAGGGCACGGGGCCAACGTCCTGACTTTC.

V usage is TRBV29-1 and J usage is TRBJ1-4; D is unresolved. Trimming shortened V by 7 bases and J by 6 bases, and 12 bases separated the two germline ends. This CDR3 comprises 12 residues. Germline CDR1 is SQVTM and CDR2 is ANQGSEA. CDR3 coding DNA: TGCAGCGCAGCCACGGGTGATGAAAAACTGTTTTTT. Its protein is CSAATGDEKLFF. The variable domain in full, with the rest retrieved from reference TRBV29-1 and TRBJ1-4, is SAVISQKPSRDICQRGTSLTIQCQVDSQVTMMFWYRQQPGQSLTLIATANQGSEATYESGFVIDKFPISRPNLTFSTLTVSNMSPEDSSIYLCSAATGDEKLFFGSGTQLSVL.

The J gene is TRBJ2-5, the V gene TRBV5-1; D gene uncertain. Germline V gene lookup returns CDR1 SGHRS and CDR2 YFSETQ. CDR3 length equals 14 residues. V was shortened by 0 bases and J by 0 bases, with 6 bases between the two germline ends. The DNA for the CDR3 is TGCGCCAGCAGCTTGGTTCCAGACCAAGAGACCCAGTACTTC. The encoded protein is CASSLVPDQETQYF.

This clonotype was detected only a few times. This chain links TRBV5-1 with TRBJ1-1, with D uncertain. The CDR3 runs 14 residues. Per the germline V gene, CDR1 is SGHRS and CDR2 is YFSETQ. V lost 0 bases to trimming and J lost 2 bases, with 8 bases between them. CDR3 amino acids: CASSLEFGNTEAFF. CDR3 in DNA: TGCGCCAGCAGCTTGGAGTTCGGAAACACTGAAGCTTTCTTT.

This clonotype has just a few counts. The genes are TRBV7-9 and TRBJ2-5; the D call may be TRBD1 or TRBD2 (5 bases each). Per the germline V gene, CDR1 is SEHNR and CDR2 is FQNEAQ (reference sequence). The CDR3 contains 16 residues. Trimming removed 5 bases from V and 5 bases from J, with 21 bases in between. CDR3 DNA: TGTGCCAGCAGCCACCGTACGGGGACGGGGTCGGAGACCCAGTACTTC. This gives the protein CASSHRTGTGSETQYF.

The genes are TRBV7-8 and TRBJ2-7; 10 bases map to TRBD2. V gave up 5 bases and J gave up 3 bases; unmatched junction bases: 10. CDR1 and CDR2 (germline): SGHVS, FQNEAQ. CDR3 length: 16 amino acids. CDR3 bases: TGTGCCAGCAGCCCGGCCGGGGCTAGCGGGAGCTACGAGCAGTACTTC. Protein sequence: CASSPAGASGSYEQYF.

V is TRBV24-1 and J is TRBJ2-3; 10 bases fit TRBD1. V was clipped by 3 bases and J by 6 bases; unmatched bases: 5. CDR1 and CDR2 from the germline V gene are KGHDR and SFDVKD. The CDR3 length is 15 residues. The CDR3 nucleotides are TGTGCCACCAGTGATCCGGGACAGGGGAGGGATACGCAGTATTTT. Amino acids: CATSDPGQGRDTQYF.

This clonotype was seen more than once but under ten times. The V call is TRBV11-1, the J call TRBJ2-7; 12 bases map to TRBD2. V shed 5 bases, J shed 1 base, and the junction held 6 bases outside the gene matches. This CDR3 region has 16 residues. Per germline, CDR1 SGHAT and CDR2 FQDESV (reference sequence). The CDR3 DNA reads TGTGCCAGCAGCCCATCACTAGCGGGAGGATCCTACGAGCAGTACTTC. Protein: CASSPSLAGGSYEQYF.

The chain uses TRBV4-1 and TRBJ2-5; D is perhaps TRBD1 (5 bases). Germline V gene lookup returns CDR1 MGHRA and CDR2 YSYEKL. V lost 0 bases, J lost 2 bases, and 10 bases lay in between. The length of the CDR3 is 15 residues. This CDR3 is CASSQETDLQETQYF. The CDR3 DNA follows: TGCGCCAGCAGCCAAGAGACAGATTTACAAGAGACCCAGTACTTC.

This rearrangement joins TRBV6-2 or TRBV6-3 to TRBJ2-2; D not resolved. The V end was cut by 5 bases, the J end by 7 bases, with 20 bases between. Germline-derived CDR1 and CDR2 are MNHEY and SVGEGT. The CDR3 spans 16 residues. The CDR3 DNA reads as TGTGCCAGCAGTACCCGAAAGACGGTCGCTGTCGGGGAGCTGTTTTTT. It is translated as CASSTRKTVAVGELFF.